Below are 25 T cell receptor beta chains sequenced from a single sample in a study of CXCR3-negative and CXCR3-positive naive CD8 T cells (dated by TCRdb to between 2018 and 2021). Antigens of these TCRs are unknown. For sequencing, a NextSeq 550 was employed. The Human TCR Profiling Kit (MiLaboratory) was used to make UMI-labeled 5' RACE TRB cDNA libraries. The reads were reprocessed in TCRdb, with one entry per CDR3 protein sequence and no accompanying DNA. This sample's table contains around 140,000 distinct CDR3 sequences. Of the sample, 0.41% falls within the top ten clones. The full study reports these points: Compared with CXCR3-negative naive cells, CXCR3-positive naive cells had TRB CDR3s with higher hydrophobicity (lower Kidera factor 4), lower energy, and higher strength and volume indices.

The sequencing input was naive CXCR3+ CD8+ T cells from blood. The intended sense of this specimen's cell subset or site label: CD45RO-CCR7+CD27+CD95- naive CD8+ T cells expressing CXCR3 (TNR3+). These receptor sequences come from a human donor in good health. Some clones in this sample may be carry-over from other donors' samples.

V usage is TRBV24-1 and J usage is TRBJ2-7; the TCRdb D gene call, TRBD1, has no DNA to confirm it. Per the germline V gene, CDR1 is KGHDR and CDR2 is SFDVKD. The length of the CDR3 is 14 residues. The CDR3 spells CATSDWDGSSEQYF.

Here the CDR3 reads CASSQYFSQGANTEAFF. The rearrangement uses TRBV4-2 and TRBJ1-1; TCRdb selects TRBD1, and the lack of DNA leaves this call unchecked. The CDR3 contains 17 residues. Germline loops: CDR1 LGHNA, CDR2 YNFKEQ.

V and J are TRBV28 and TRBJ2-7. The CDR3 totals 14 residues. Germline values: CDR1 MDHEN, CDR2 SYDVKM. The CDR3 sequence: CASSLLYSSYEQYF.

The V and J genes are TRBV28 and TRBJ2-7; TCRdb picks TRBD1, but there is no DNA to check that call. Germline lookup yields CDR1 MDHEN and CDR2 SYDVKM. The CDR3 runs to 15 residues. CDR3 sequence reads: CASSSRDRVSYEQYF.

The chain employs TRBV6-2 or TRBV6-3 and TRBJ2-7; TCRdb's assignment of TRBD1 cannot be checked, as there is no DNA. The CDR3 length is 11 residues. Per the germline V gene, CDR1 is MNHEY and CDR2 is SVGEGT. CDR3 amino acids: CASSYGAEQYF.

The chain is built from TRBV15 and TRBJ2-1; with no DNA, the TCRdb D assignment of TRBD2 cannot be verified. The CDR3 extends over 16 amino acids. CDR1 is LNHNV and CDR2 is YYDKDF in the germline V gene (reference sequence). The CDR3: CATSRDLAGGRIIQFF.

The chain couples TRBV20-1 to TRBJ2-7; TCRdb indicates TRBD2, and absent DNA this call remains unverified. Per the germline V gene, CDR1 is DFQATT and CDR2 is SNEGSKA (reference sequence). This CDR3 has 11 amino acids. This chain's CDR3 is CSFEGLREQYF.

The V and J genes are TRBV4-1 and TRBJ1-1; TCRdb calls TRBD1, which cannot be checked without DNA. The germline CDR1 and CDR2 sequences are MGHRA and YSYEKL. The CDR3 extends over 14 amino acids. CDR3 region: CASSQTRGRTEAFF.

V is TRBV7-9 and J is TRBJ1-1. Germline-derived CDR1 and CDR2 are SEHNR and FQNEAQ (reference sequence). The CDR3 length is 13 residues. The CDR3 protein is CASSPPAGSEAFF.

The V and J genes are TRBV5-1 and TRBJ1-2; TCRdb selects TRBD1, and the lack of DNA leaves this call unchecked. CDR3 length: 15 amino acids. Germline V gene sequence: CDR1 SGHRS, CDR2 YFSETQ. This CDR3 is CASSEMRGSSYGYTF.

The chain uses TRBV7-8 and TRBJ2-2; lacking DNA, the TRBD1 call made by TCRdb goes unchecked. This CDR3 region has 16 residues. Germline V gene data show CDR1 as SGHVS and CDR2 as FQNEAQ. The CDR3 is CASSLGWGNNTGELFF.

The gene calls are TRBV28 and TRBJ2-3; lacking DNA, the TRBD2 call made by TCRdb goes unchecked. Looked up from germline, CDR1 is MDHEN and CDR2 is SYDVKM. The CDR3 consists of 15 residues. The CDR3 sequence: CASRRTSGGSDTQYF.

The chain is built from TRBV7-3 and TRBJ2-7. The V gene's germline CDR1 is SGHTA and CDR2 FQGTGA. The CDR3 sequence is 15 residues long. This chain's CDR3 is CASSLTDGVNYEQYF.

This sequence joins TRBV20-1 and TRBJ1-1. From germline, CDR1 is DFQATT and CDR2 SNEGSKA (reference sequence). This CDR3 has 13 residues. CDR3 amino acids: CSGNGERITEAFF.

The gene calls are TRBV7-9 and TRBJ2-1; TCRdb gives TRBD1 as the D gene, but with no DNA this cannot be confirmed. Germline CDR1 SEHNR, CDR2 FQNEAQ (reference sequence). The CDR3 has 14 residues. The CDR3 sequence: CASSLDRGSYEQFF.

The rearrangement uses TRBV13 and TRBJ2-5; TCRdb picks TRBD2, but there is no DNA to check that call. The CDR3 has 16 residues. In germline, CDR1 is PRHDT, CDR2 FYEKMQ (reference sequence). The CDR3: CASSRRVAGGGETQYF. Full variable domain (outside the CDR3, taken from reference TRBV13 and TRBJ2-5): AAGVIQSPRHLIKEKRETATLKCYPIPRHDTVYWYQQGPGQDPQFLISFYEKMQSDKGSIPDRFSAQQFSDYHSELNMSSLELGDSALYFCASSRRVAGGGETQYFGPGTRLLVL.

This sequence joins TRBV28 and TRBJ2-7. The CDR3 spans 12 residues. Germline assignment: CDR1 MDHEN and CDR2 SYDVKM. The CDR3 loop reads CASSLISYEQYF.

The chain recombines TRBV15 with TRBJ1-5; TCRdb's D gene call, TRBD1, goes unchecked for lack of DNA. Germline V CDR1 and CDR2: LNHNV, YYDKDF (reference sequence). This CDR3 region has 16 residues. The CDR3 sequence: CATRLRGRVNNQPQHF.

The J gene is TRBJ1-1, the V gene TRBV6-2 or TRBV6-3. Germline V lookup: CDR1 MNHEY, CDR2 SVGEGT. This CDR3 is built from 13 residues. CDR3 sequence reads: CASSYYSRGEAFF.

This chain links TRBV5-1 with TRBJ2-2; TCRdb indicates TRBD2, and absent DNA this call remains unverified. CDR1 and CDR2 from the germline V gene are SGHRS and YFSETQ. The CDR3 is made up of 17 amino acids. The CDR3 loop reads CASSLSRTSGRTGELFF.

The chain combines TRBV29-1 with TRBJ2-1. There are 11 residues in the CDR3. The V gene's germline CDR1 is SQVTM and CDR2 ANQGSEA. The CDR3 region is CSVPKYNEQFF.

V is TRBV29-1 and J is TRBJ2-1; there is no DNA to check the TCRdb D call of TRBD2. The CDR3 runs to 14 residues. CDR1 and CDR2 from the germline V gene are SQVTM and ANQGSEA. CDR3: CSVADSYSYNEQFF.

This chain joins TRBV20-1 and TRBJ1-3; the D gene TCRdb calls, TRBD1, cannot be checked with no DNA. Germline lookup yields CDR1 DFQATT and CDR2 SNEGSKA (reference sequence). The CDR3 has 14 residues. The CDR3 loop is CSAVGQGIGNTIYF.

This chain joins TRBV27 and TRBJ2-1; the D gene TCRdb calls, TRBD2, cannot be checked with no DNA. The CDR3 totals 15 residues. The germline CDR1 and CDR2 sequences are MNHEY and SMNVEV (reference sequence). The chain's CDR3 is CASSLLGLGINEQFF.

The genes are TRBV29-1 and TRBJ2-2. The CDR3 length is 12 residues. The germline CDR1 and CDR2 sequences are SQVTM and ANQGSEA. The CDR3 sequence is CSVLGSTGELFF.